The T cell receptor beta chain under discussion was sequenced for a study of blood T cell repertoires in COVID-19. Whole-study context: Sites across the United States, Italy and Spain contributed samples from acute and convalescent COVID-19. PBMCs, B-cell-depleted T cells, or T cells provided the cDNA or gDNA that made up the material.

Between the trimmed V and J ends, which lost 0 bases and 8 bases, there was a span of 12 bases. The CDR3 is made up of 15 amino acids. CDR1 is SGDLS and CDR2 is YYNGEE in the germline V gene. As handled by the study authors: Scientists estimated how many nucleated cells there were by amplifying reference gene primers. Clones were sequenced by immunoSEQ multiplex PCR, and TCRdb holds only the in-frame ones, with some missing. D and trimming were read from the DNA, whereas the V and J calls and clone size are those reported in that table. Of about 150,000 clones in the sample, just under 85% are singletons; the top ten hold 25% to 30%.

The chain has TRBV9 and TRBJ1-6; D ambiguous. The receptor was isolated from an older woman with acute or convalescent COVID-19. Sample: peripheral blood. The DNA of the CDR3 is TGTGCCAGCAGCGTAGCTACAGAAGTAGATTCACCCCTCCACTTT. This gives the protein CASSVATEVDSPLHF.